A single sample gave rise to the 10 T cell receptor beta chains below, sequenced in a study of blood T cell repertoires in COVID-19. Only in-frame clones appear in the TCRdb table, and some are missing; sequencing was by immunoSEQ multiplex PCR. Among approximately 54,000 clones, just over 90% were seen once, and the ten largest hold under 9%. The sequencing input was peripheral blood. Receptor source: a middle-aged woman with active COVID-19.

The chain links TRBV27 to TRBJ1-1; D is possibly TRBD1 (6 bases). Trimming left V 6 bases short and J 7 bases short, with 18 bases between. The CDR3 loop spans 14 amino acids. The V gene's germline CDR1 is MNHEY and CDR2 SMNVEV (reference sequence). The CDR3 loop is CASSLTGKGGEAFF. CDR3 coding DNA: TGTGCCAGCAGCCTTACGGGGAAAGGGGGTGAAGCTTTCTTT.

The chain combines TRBV5-1 with TRBJ1-6; 7 bases fit TRBD1. V gave up 7 bases and J gave up 7 bases; unmatched junction bases: 8. The length of the CDR3 is 14 residues. Germline values: CDR1 SGHRS, CDR2 YFSETQ. CDR3 region: CASHKEGANSPLHF. DNA for the CDR3: TGCGCCAGCCACAAGGAGGGGGCGAATTCACCCCTCCACTTT.

The chain is built from TRBV7-7 and TRBJ2-5, with 9 bases identical to TRBD1. Germline trimming cut 1 base from V and 5 bases from J; bases unmatched to any gene: 5. The germline V gene encodes CDR1 SSHAT and CDR2 FNYEAQ (reference sequence). The CDR3 totals 15 residues. This chain's CDR3 is CASSLGTGARETQYF. The CDR3 coding sequence is TGTGCCAGCAGCTTAGGGACAGGGGCCCGGGAGACCCAGTACTTC.

V is TRBV15 and J is TRBJ1-4, with D unresolved. This CDR3 has 12 residues. V was cut by 3 bases and J by 7 bases, with 6 bases left in between. Germline V CDR1 and CDR2: LNHNV, YYDKDF (reference sequence). The CDR3 sequence is CATSRGSEKLFF. The CDR3 DNA follows: TGTGCCACCAGCAGGGGGAGTGAAAAACTGTTTTTT. Together with reference TRBV15 and TRBJ1-4, the CDR3 gives the full variable domain: DAMVIQNPRYQVTQFGKPVTLSCSQTLNHNVMYWYQQKSSQAPKLLFHYYDKDFNNEADTPDNFQSRRPNTSFCFLDIRSPGLGDTAMYLCATSRGSEKLFFGSGTQLSVL.

V is TRBV25-1 and J is TRBJ2-5; a weak D match, TRBD2 (6 bases). Looked up from germline, CDR1 is MGHDK and CDR2 is SYGVNS. CDR3 length equals 15 residues. V was shortened by 3 bases and J by 4 bases, with 15 bases between the two germline ends. The CDR3: CASSDVAEEGETQYF. CDR3 coding DNA: TGTGCCAGCAGTGACGTGGCAGAGGAGGGAGAGACCCAGTACTTC.

The V call is TRBV5-1, the J call TRBJ1-6, with TRBD1 as a possible D gene (6 bases). The V and J ends lost 4 bases and 8 bases respectively, with 13 bases between them. Germline CDR1 SGHRS, CDR2 YFSETQ. The CDR3 is 14 amino acids. CDR3 residues: CASSIGQTDSPLHF. As DNA, the CDR3 is TGCGCCAGCAGCATAGGACAGACTGATTCACCCCTCCACTTT.

The chain links TRBV12-3 or TRBV12-4 to TRBJ2-7; tentatively, D is TRBD1 (6 bases). The CDR3 contains 13 residues. With 7 bases removed from V and 7 bases from J, the gap between germline ends came to 17 bases. The CDR3 coding sequence is TGTGCCAGCACTCGCAACAGGGTGGGGGAGCAGTACTTC. It specifies CASTRNRVGEQYF.

V gene TRBV5-1 combines with J gene TRBJ1-2, with D possibly matching TRBD1 (5 bases). V gave up 0 bases and J gave up 4 bases, with 7 bases separating them. The length of the CDR3 is 13 residues. Germline CDR1 reads SGHRS; CDR2 reads YFSETQ. CDR3 protein: CASSLDDSYGYTF. As DNA, the CDR3 is TGCGCCAGCAGCTTGGATGACAGCTATGGCTACACCTTC.

The chain carries TRBV5-5 and TRBJ1-6, with 7 bases fitting TRBD1. This CDR3 region has 14 residues. Losses at the gene ends were 2 bases for V and 5 bases for J; bases not matched to a gene: 1. Germline CDR1 and CDR2: SGHKS and YYEKEE (reference sequence). The CDR3 bases are TGTGCCAGCAGCTTACAGGGGAATAATTCACCCCTCCACTTT. Its protein is CASSLQGNNSPLHF.

CDR3 coding DNA: TGTGCCTGGAGTGTACAATCGAACACTGAAGCTTTCTTT. It yields the protein CAWSVQSNTEAFF. The genes are TRBV30 and TRBJ1-1; D is unresolved. The CDR3 sequence is 13 residues long. Trimming removed 0 bases from V and 1 base from J, with 6 bases in between. Germline CDR1 GTSNPN, CDR2 SVGIG (reference sequence).